This is a list of T cell receptor beta chains from one sample in a study of cytomegalovirus exposure and HLA in healthy donors. Profiled with immunoSEQ multiplex PCR; TCRdb holds only in-frame clones, not every one. The data hold 210,000 or so clones, with approximately 82% observed a single time. Sequences were obtained from PBMCs. The receptors derive from a man in his late teens or twenties in good health and CMV-seronegative. Each CDR3 is given with its conserved first and last residue. D genes are given only for firm matches. Clone size appears in some rows only: once, few, many, or a class for an expanded clone.

D gene: TRBD2; V gene: TRBV5-1; clone size: NA; J gene: TRBJ2-1; CDR3 DNA: TGCGCCAGCAGCTTGGCCAGGGGCCAGCGGGAGAGGTACAATGAGCAGTTCTTC; CDR3 protein: CASSLARGQRERYNEQFF
D gene: TRBD1; V gene: TRBV6-5; clone size: NA; J gene: TRBJ1-5; CDR3 DNA: TGTGCCACCGCCGGGACAGGAGGCAGTCAGCCCCAGCATTTT; CDR3 protein: CATAGTGGSQPQHF
D gene: TRBD1; V gene: TRBV30; clone size: NA; J gene: TRBJ2-7; CDR3 DNA: TGTGCCTGGAGGGGGGTCCCGGGACAGTCCTACGAGCAGTACTTC; CDR3 protein: CAWRGVPGQSYEQYF
D gene: TRBD1; V gene: TRBV30; clone size: NA; J gene: TRBJ1-3; CDR3 DNA: TGTGCCTGGAGCGGACAGGGGAAAAGGGGTCTCCCTGGAAACACCATATATTTT; CDR3 protein: CAWSGQGKRGLPGNTIYF
D gene: NA; V gene: TRBV6-5; clone size: NA; J gene: TRBJ2-1; CDR3 DNA: TGTGCCAGCAGTCCTCTGAGCTCCTACAATGAGCAGTTCTTC; CDR3 protein: CASSPLSSYNEQFF
D gene: NA; V gene: TRBV28; clone size: NA; J gene: TRBJ2-6; CDR3 DNA: TGTGCCAGCAGGCCCGGGACAACCAACTCTGGGGCCAACGTCCTGACTTTC; CDR3 protein: CASRPGTTNSGANVLTF
D gene: NA; V gene: TRBV11-2; clone size: NA; J gene: TRBJ1-2; CDR3 DNA: TGTGCCAGCAGCTCCACAGGGAACTATGGCTACACCTTC; CDR3 protein: CASSSTGNYGYTF
D gene: NA; V gene: TRBV11-2; clone size: few; J gene: TRBJ2-1; CDR3 DNA: TGTGCCAGCAGCTTAGATAGTAAGAAGCAGTTCTTC; CDR3 protein: CASSLDSKKQFF
D gene: TRBD2; V gene: TRBV7-8; clone size: NA; J gene: TRBJ2-7; CDR3 DNA: TGTGCCAGCAGCTTTAGACTAGCGGAGCTTGGGGAGCAGTACTTC; CDR3 protein: CASSFRLAELGEQYF
D gene: TRBD1; V gene: TRBV6-5; clone size: NA; J gene: TRBJ1-1; CDR3 DNA: TGTGCCAGCAGGATAAAGGACAGGGCTCTTGAAGCTTTCTTT; CDR3 protein: CASRIKDRALEAFF
D gene: NA; V gene: TRBV9; clone size: NA; J gene: TRBJ1-2; CDR3 DNA: TGTGCCAGCAGCGGGTCAGGGGGCTACACCTTC; CDR3 protein: CASSGSGGYTF
D gene: NA; V gene: TRBV5-1; clone size: NA; J gene: TRBJ2-4; CDR3 DNA: TGCGCCAGCAGCTTGGGGGGGGGCAGTAGGGCCAAAAACATTCAGTACTTC; CDR3 protein: CASSLGGGSRAKNIQYF
D gene: TRBD1; V gene: TRBV5-1; clone size: NA; J gene: TRBJ1-1; CDR3 DNA: TGCGCCAGCAGCCAGCCAGGGGGCCTTGGCACTGAAGCTTTCTTT; CDR3 protein: CASSQPGGLGTEAFF
D gene: NA; V gene: TRBV19; clone size: NA; J gene: TRBJ2-7; CDR3 DNA: TGTGCCAGTAGCCCCGGGAGAGGGAGCTCCTACGAGCAGTACTTC; CDR3 protein: CASSPGRGSSYEQYF
D gene: TRBD2; V gene: TRBV29-1; clone size: NA; J gene: TRBJ2-7; CDR3 DNA: TGCAGCGCCCGTCCTTCGGGAGTGCCTAGCGGGAGGGAAGGCTCCTACGAGCAGTACTTC; CDR3 protein: CSARPSGVPSGREGSYEQYF
D gene: NA; V gene: TRBV7-9; clone size: NA; J gene: TRBJ2-6; CDR3 DNA: TGTGCCAGCACCGAGATGGGGGCATCTGGGGCCAACGTCCTGACTTTC; CDR3 protein: CASTEMGASGANVLTF
D gene: NA; V gene: TRBV5-4; clone size: NA; J gene: TRBJ2-6; CDR3 DNA: TGTGCCAGCAGCGGGAAGACAGGAACTGGGGCCAACGTCCTGACTTTC; CDR3 protein: CASSGKTGTGANVLTF
D gene: NA; V gene: TRBV7-9; clone size: NA; J gene: TRBJ2-7; CDR3 DNA: TGTGCCAGCAGCCCTGATGGAGATATGTACGAGCAGTACTTT; CDR3 protein: CASSPDGDMYEQYF
D gene: NA; V gene: TRBV5-1; clone size: NA; J gene: TRBJ1-4; CDR3 DNA: TGCGCCAGCAAGAGGGAGGGTGAAAAACTGTTTTTT; CDR3 protein: CASKREGEKLFF
D gene: NA; V gene: TRBV30; clone size: few; J gene: TRBJ2-5; CDR3 DNA: TGTGCCTGGACTGTGTCCAACCAAGAGACCCAGTACTTC; CDR3 protein: CAWTVSNQETQYF
D gene: TRBD2; V gene: TRBV2; clone size: NA; J gene: TRBJ2-3; CDR3 DNA: TGTGCCAGCTCGGCAGCGGGGAACACAGATACGCAGTATTTT; CDR3 protein: CASSAAGNTDTQYF
D gene: NA; V gene: TRBV28; clone size: NA; J gene: TRBJ2-2; CDR3 DNA: TGTGCCAGCAGTTCCCACGGTCGGACTACCTCCGGGGAGCTGTTTTTT; CDR3 protein: CASSSHGRTTSGELFF
D gene: NA; V gene: TRBV20-1; clone size: NA; J gene: TRBJ2-7; CDR3 DNA: TGCAGTGCTACAGGGTACGAGCAGTACTTC; CDR3 protein: CSATGYEQYF